The 27 T cell receptor beta chains reported below all come from one sample, sequenced in a study of blood T cell repertoires in COVID-19. Clones were read by immunoSEQ multiplex PCR, and TCRdb kept only the in-frame ones, dropping some. This table holds 85,000 or so clones, 80% to 90% found once. Material: peripheral blood. The origin of the receptors is a man between 50 and 59 years old with active or convalescent COVID-19.

The chain is built from TRBV15 and TRBJ1-5; 9 positions match TRBD1. The J segment lost 6 bases and the V segment lost 3 bases, leaving 9 bases of the junction unmatched. The germline V gene encodes CDR1 LNHNV and CDR2 YYDKDF (reference sequence). The CDR3 has 16 amino acids. The CDR3 DNA reads TGTGCCACCAGCAGGGCCAGACAGGGGGGAAGTCAGCCCCAGCATTTT. Residues: CATSRARQGGSQPQHF.

V usage is TRBV6-5 and J usage is TRBJ1-5, with a tentative D call TRBD1 (5 bases). The CDR3 covers 13 residues. Per the germline V gene, CDR1 is MNHEY and CDR2 is SVGAGI. V lost 6 bases to trimming and J lost 6 bases, with 12 bases between them. CDR3 residues: CASRRQLGQPQHF. The CDR3 coding sequence is TGTGCCAGCAGGAGACAGCTCGGTCAGCCCCAGCATTTT.

CDR3 sequence (DNA): TGTGCCAGCAGTTTAGGGCAGGAAAATAATCAGCCCCAGCATTTT. It yields the protein CASSLGQENNQPQHF. This rearrangement joins TRBV28 to TRBJ1-5; no definite D call. The V gene's germline CDR1 is MDHEN and CDR2 SYDVKM. V was pared by 2 bases and J by 4 bases, with 12 bases between. The CDR3 has 15 amino acids.

The chain uses TRBV18 and TRBJ2-5; D is perhaps TRBD1 (6 bases). The CDR3 has 13 amino acids. CDR1 and CDR2 (germline): KGHSH, LQKENI. V lost 6 bases and J lost 3, with 11 bases in between. The CDR3 DNA reads as TGTGCCAGCTCCCTGAGGACAGAAGAGACCCAGTACTTC. It codes for CASSLRTEETQYF.

This sequence joins TRBV7-6 and TRBJ2-3; 7 bases align to TRBD1. V shed 5 bases, J shed 2 bases, and the junction held 19 bases outside the gene matches. Germline-derived CDR1 and CDR2 are SGHVS and FNYEAQ. The CDR3 spans 19 residues. The CDR3 protein is CASSPNDPTGDKSTDTQYF. DNA for the CDR3: TGTGCCAGCAGCCCGAACGACCCCACAGGGGACAAATCCACAGATACGCAGTATTTT.

The rearrangement uses TRBV19 and TRBJ2-3; tentative D call: TRBD1 (7 bases). This CDR3 spans 16 amino acids. V lost 8 bases, J lost 3 bases, and 21 bases lay in between. Germline CDR1 is LNHDA and CDR2 is SQIVND (reference sequence). The DNA for the CDR3 is TGTGCCAGTCGGGGCGAGGAGGGGGCCGTAACAGATACGCAGTATTTT. It translates to CASRGEEGAVTDTQYF.

This chain connects TRBV5-1 to TRBJ1-1, with D tentatively TRBD1 (6 bases). Trimming stripped 5 bases from V and 2 bases from J, with 10 bases between. The CDR3 spans 13 residues. Looked up from germline, CDR1 is SGHRS and CDR2 is YFSETQ. This chain's CDR3 is CASRRTDNTEAFF. The CDR3 DNA reads TGCGCCAGCAGGAGGACAGATAACACTGAAGCTTTCTTT. The whole variable domain, remainder taken from reference TRBV5-1 and TRBJ1-1, is KAGVTQTPRYLIKTRGQQVTLSCSPISGHRSVSWYQQTPGQGLQFLFEYFSETQRNKGNFPGRFSGRQFSNSRSEMNVSTLELGDSALYLCASRRTDNTEAFFGQGTRLTVV.

The rearrangement uses TRBV7-9 and TRBJ1-4, with no clear D. Per germline, CDR1 SEHNR and CDR2 FQNEAQ (reference sequence). The CDR3 is 14 residues long. V was pared by 1 base and J by 5 bases, with 8 bases between. CDR3 coding DNA: TGTGCCAGCAGCTTAGTTAGCACAAATGAAAAACTGTTTTTT. Its translation: CASSLVSTNEKLFF.

The V and J genes are TRBV7-8 and TRBJ2-7; D call uncertain. V shed 1 base and J shed 4 bases, with 11 bases lying between them. CDR1 and CDR2 (germline): SGHVS, FQNEAQ. There are 14 residues in the CDR3. The CDR3 loop is CASSLGPRVYEQYF. CDR3 DNA sequence: TGTGCCAGCAGCTTAGGGCCTCGGGTGTACGAGCAGTACTTC.

The V gene is TRBV19, the J gene TRBJ2-1; TRBD2 agrees at 7 bases. Per germline, CDR1 LNHDA and CDR2 SQIVND (reference sequence). The CDR3 length is 15 residues. V shed 5 bases, J shed 2 bases, and the junction held 6 bases outside the gene matches. This CDR3 reads CASSPPGTTYNEQFF. DNA of the CDR3: TGTGCCAGTAGTCCCCCCGGGACTACCTACAATGAGCAGTTCTTC.

This chain connects TRBV12-5 to TRBJ2-7; 7 bases are a match to TRBD1. The CDR3 sequence is 14 residues long. The V gene end was trimmed by 2 bases and the J gene end by 5 bases; junction bases not matched to a gene: 6. Germline assignment: CDR1 LGHNT and CDR2 FRNRAP. The CDR3: CASGLLTGVDEQYF. For the CDR3, the DNA is TGTGCTAGTGGTTTGTTAACAGGGGTGGACGAGCAGTACTTC. Based on the CDR3 plus reference TRBV12-5 and TRBJ2-7, the full variable domain is DARVTQTPRHKVTEMGQEVTMRCQPILGHNTVFWYRQTMMQGLELLAYFRNRAPLDDSGMPKDRFSAEMPDATLATLKIQPSEPRDSAVYFCASGLLTGVDEQYFGPGTRLTVT.

The chain carries TRBV6-1 and TRBJ2-5; 12 bases align to TRBD1. In germline, CDR1 is MNHNS, CDR2 SASEGT. Trimming removed 3 bases from V and 3 bases from J; junction bases left unmatched: 5. The CDR3 loop spans 16 amino acids. DNA of the CDR3: TGTGCCAGCAGTGACTGGGGGACAGGGGGCGAAGAGACCCAGTACTTC. Translated: CASSDWGTGGEETQYF.

This clone was seen only once. V and J are TRBV6-6 and TRBJ1-4; D uncertain. The V end was cut by 5 bases, the J end by 3 bases, with 7 bases between. The CDR3 extends over 13 amino acids. Germline V gene sequence: CDR1 MNHNY, CDR2 SVGAGI (reference sequence). CDR3 coding DNA: TGTGCCAGCAGTGGGAGGGCTAATGAAAAACTGTTTTTT. It codes for CASSGRANEKLFF.

The chain has TRBV5-6 and TRBJ1-3; no clear D. Trimming cost V 1 base and J 4 bases, with 15 bases left between them. From germline, CDR1 is SGHDT and CDR2 YYEEEE. The CDR3 extends over 16 amino acids. The CDR3 DNA sequence: TGTGCCAGCAGCTTGCGGATCTCATCGACAGGAAACACCATATATTTT. As protein: CASSLRISSTGNTIYF.

The chain combines TRBV2 with TRBJ2-7; D might be TRBD2 (5 bases). Looked up from germline, CDR1 is SNHLY and CDR2 is FYNNEI. The CDR3 sequence is 16 residues long. V lost 3 bases and J lost 5, with 20 bases in between. CDR3 nucleotide sequence: TGTGCCAGCAGTGACTCCGGGCGAGGGTTCGGTAACGAGCAGTACTTC. It yields the protein CASSDSGRGFGNEQYF.

This chain joins TRBV4-1 and TRBJ1-4; D unresolved. The CDR3 covers 13 residues. Per the germline V gene, CDR1 is MGHRA and CDR2 is YSYEKL. V gave up 2 bases and J gave up 8 bases, with 9 bases separating them. CDR3 bases: TGCGCCAGCAGCCAATATGATCGGGAAAAACTGTTTTTT. It encodes CASSQYDREKLFF.

The rearrangement joins TRBV2 to TRBJ2-3, with D tentatively TRBD1 (6 bases). The CDR3 runs 14 residues. The V gene's germline CDR1 is SNHLY and CDR2 FYNNEI. V lost 4 bases, J lost 0 bases, and 8 bases lay in between. CDR3 DNA: TGTGCCAGCAGTGGACAGGTTAGCACAGATACGCAGTATTTT. Protein product: CASSGQVSTDTQYF.

The V and J genes are TRBV4-2 and TRBJ1-2; TRBD1 is a possible D gene (6 bases). The germline gives CDR1 LGHNA, CDR2 YNFKEQ. V lost 1 base, J lost 6 bases, and 12 bases lay in between. CDR3 length: 14 amino acids. The CDR3 DNA reads TGTGCCAGCAGCCAAGGTGGGGGGGCTGATGGCTACACCTTC. Translation gives CASSQGGGADGYTF.

This chain joins TRBV10-2 and TRBJ1-2; 8 bases are shared with TRBD1. The ends lost 6 bases at V and 8 bases at J; junction bases unmatched: 11. The V gene's germline CDR1 is WSHSY and CDR2 SAAADI. The CDR3 runs 14 residues. The CDR3 is CASSEMTGVDGYTF. Written as DNA, the CDR3 is TGCGCCAGCAGCGAAATGACAGGGGTCGACGGCTACACCTTC.

The CDR3 here is CASSLEGLAGGPTGYEQYF. CDR3 coding DNA: TGTGCCAGCAGTTTAGAAGGACTAGCGGGAGGGCCTACGGGCTACGAGCAGTACTTC. The chain uses TRBV27 and TRBJ2-7, with 15 bases aligning to TRBD2. The trim removed 2 bases at V and 3 bases at J, leaving 11 bases unmatched. The CDR3 sequence is 19 residues long. From germline, CDR1 is MNHEY and CDR2 SMNVEV (reference sequence).

The chain links TRBV6-5 to TRBJ1-1; D may be TRBD1 (5 bases). Germline CDR1 reads MNHEY; CDR2 reads SVGAGI. Trimming shortened V by 6 bases and J by 5 bases, and 10 bases separated the two germline ends. The CDR3 is made up of 12 amino acids. The CDR3 nucleotides are TGTGCCAGCAGAACCCAGGGTACTGAAGCTTTCTTT. Translated, it gives CASRTQGTEAFF.

The rearrangement links TRBV27 to TRBJ2-5; 8 bases are a match to TRBD2. CDR1 and CDR2 from the germline V gene are MNHEY and SMNVEV (reference sequence). This CDR3 is 15 amino acids long. The ends lost 3 bases at V and 5 bases at J; junction bases unmatched: 8. The CDR3 DNA reads as TGTGCCAGCAGTTTGGTTGCGGGGGGCCGGGAGACCCAGTACTTC. As protein: CASSLVAGGRETQYF.

The chain couples TRBV28 to TRBJ2-5; the match to TRBD1 covers 8 bases. The CDR3 length is 18 residues. CDR1 is MDHEN, CDR2 SYDVKM, per germline. The V segment lost 6 bases and the J segment 1 base; nucleotides outside the gene matches: 16. The DNA of the CDR3 is TGTGCCAGCAGATCCCCCCTCGGGACAGGCCGACTCCAAGAGACCCAGTACTTC. It specifies CASRSPLGTGRLQETQYF.

V is TRBV6-1 and J is TRBJ1-1, with 8 bases fitting TRBD1. Germline V gene data show CDR1 as MNHNS and CDR2 as SASEGT. The CDR3 loop spans 15 amino acids. The V gene end was trimmed by 1 base and the J gene end by 3 bases; junction bases not matched to a gene: 4. CDR3 protein: CASSEVTGGYTEAFF. The CDR3 DNA follows: TGTGCCAGCAGTGAAGTAACAGGGGGGTACACTGAAGCTTTCTTT.

The J gene is TRBJ2-1, the V gene TRBV3-1 (or the pseudogene TRBV3-2); 13 bases line up with TRBD2. CDR1 is LGHDT and CDR2 is YNNKEL in the germline V gene (reference sequence). V lost 4 bases to trimming and J lost 10 bases; unmatched junction nucleotides: 7. This CDR3 spans 15 amino acids. CDR3 bases: TGTGCCAGCAGCCTTGGACTAGCGGGGGCTAGCGAGCAGTTCTTC. Translating gives CASSLGLAGASEQFF.

The chain has TRBV13 and TRBJ2-5, with 8 bases fitting TRBD1. Germline-derived CDR1 and CDR2 are PRHDT and FYEKMQ (reference sequence). V was clipped by 4 bases and J by 0 bases; unmatched bases: 4. This CDR3 contains 15 residues. Written as DNA, the CDR3 is TGTGCCAGCAGCTCTGGACAGGGAAACCAAGAGACCCAGTACTTC. Protein product: CASSSGQGNQETQYF.

The V gene is TRBV4-1, the J gene TRBJ2-7; weak D call: TRBD1 (6 bases). This CDR3 has 16 residues. Per the germline V gene, CDR1 is MGHRA and CDR2 is YSYEKL. With 0 bases removed from V and 3 bases from J, the gap between germline ends came to 15 bases. As DNA, the CDR3 is TGCGCCAGCAGCCAAGAGGGGATAGGCAGGGGCTACGAGCAGTACTTC. It translates to CASSQEGIGRGYEQYF.